Sequencing of this T cell receptor beta chain was carried out in a study of cytomegalovirus exposure and HLA in healthy donors. Points on this clone: What it recognizes is unknown.

Germline CDR1 is MGHRA and CDR2 is YSYEKL. CDR3 size: 19 residues. V lost 5 bases and J lost 1; bases outside the gene matches: 12. Study outcomes and limitations: When the data were analyzed later, several of the most significant clusters appeared to be linked to common viral pathogens.

Amplification used 60 Vbeta primers and 13 Jbeta primers. TCRdb's copy holds only in-frame clones and misses some; the assay was immunoSEQ multiplex PCR. The data show some 120,000 clones, roughly 69% seen once. This chain uses TRBV4-1 with TRBJ2-7; TRBD2 agrees at 15 bases. This receptor was taken from a human donor in good health. Sequenced input: PBMCs. The CDR3 DNA reads as TGCGCCAGCAGCTTGGACCCCGGGACTAGCGGGAGGAGGTCCTACGAGCAGTACTTC. Encoded protein: CASSLDPGTSGRRSYEQYF.